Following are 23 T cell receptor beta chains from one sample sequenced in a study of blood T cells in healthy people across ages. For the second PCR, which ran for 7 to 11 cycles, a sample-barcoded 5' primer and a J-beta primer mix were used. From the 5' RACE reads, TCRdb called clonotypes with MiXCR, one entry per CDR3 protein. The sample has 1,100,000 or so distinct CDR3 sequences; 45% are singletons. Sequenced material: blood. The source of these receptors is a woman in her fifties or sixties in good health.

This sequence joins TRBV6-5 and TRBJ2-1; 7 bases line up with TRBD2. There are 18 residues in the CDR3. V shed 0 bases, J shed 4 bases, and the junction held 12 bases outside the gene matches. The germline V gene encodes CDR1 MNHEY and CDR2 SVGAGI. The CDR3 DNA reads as TGTGCCAGCAGTTACTCACTCCTGCGGGAGACGGGTTACAATGAGCAGTTCTTC. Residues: CASSYSLLRETGYNEQFF.

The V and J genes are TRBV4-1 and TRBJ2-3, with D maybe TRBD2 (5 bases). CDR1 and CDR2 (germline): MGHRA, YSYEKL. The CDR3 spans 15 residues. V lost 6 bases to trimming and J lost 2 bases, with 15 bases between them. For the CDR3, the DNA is TGCGCCAGCAGAGAGCTAGCTGGACCCACAGATACGCAGTATTTT. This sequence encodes CASRELAGPTDTQYF.

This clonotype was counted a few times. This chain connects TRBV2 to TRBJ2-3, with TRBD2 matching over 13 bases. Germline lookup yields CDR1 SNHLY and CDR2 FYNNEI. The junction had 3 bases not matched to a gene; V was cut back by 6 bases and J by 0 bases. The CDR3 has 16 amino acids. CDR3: CASRRTSGSSTDTQYF. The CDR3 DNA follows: TGTGCCAGCAGGCGGACTAGCGGGAGTAGCACAGATACGCAGTATTTT.

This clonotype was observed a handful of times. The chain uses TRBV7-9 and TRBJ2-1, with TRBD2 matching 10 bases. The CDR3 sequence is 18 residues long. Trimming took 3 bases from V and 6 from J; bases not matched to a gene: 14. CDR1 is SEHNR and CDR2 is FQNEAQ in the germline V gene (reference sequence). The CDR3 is CASSLQEKAGGPGNEQFF. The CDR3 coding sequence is TGTGCCAGCAGCTTGCAGGAAAAAGCGGGAGGGCCTGGCAATGAGCAGTTCTTC.

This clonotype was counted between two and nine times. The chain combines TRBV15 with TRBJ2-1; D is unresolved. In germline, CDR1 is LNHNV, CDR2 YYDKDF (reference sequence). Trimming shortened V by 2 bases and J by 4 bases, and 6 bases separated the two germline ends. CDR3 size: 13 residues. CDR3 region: CATSRIGYNEQFF. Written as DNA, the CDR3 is TGTGCCACCAGCAGAATCGGGTACAATGAGCAGTTCTTC.

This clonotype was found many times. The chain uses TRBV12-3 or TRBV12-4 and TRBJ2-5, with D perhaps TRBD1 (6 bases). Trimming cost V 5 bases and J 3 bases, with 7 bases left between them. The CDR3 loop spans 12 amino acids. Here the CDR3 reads CASSRTEETQYF. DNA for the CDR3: TGTGCCAGCAGTAGGACAGAAGAGACCCAGTACTTC.

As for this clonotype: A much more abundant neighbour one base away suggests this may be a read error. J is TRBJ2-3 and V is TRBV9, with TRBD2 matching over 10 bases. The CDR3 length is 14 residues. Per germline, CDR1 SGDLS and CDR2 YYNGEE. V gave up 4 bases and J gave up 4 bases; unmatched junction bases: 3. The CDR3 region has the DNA TGTGCCAGCAGCTTCGGACTAGCGGCAGATACGCAGTATTTT. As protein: CASSFGLAADTQYF. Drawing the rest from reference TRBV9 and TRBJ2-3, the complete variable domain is DSGVTQTPKHLITATGQRVTLRCSPRSGDLSVYWYQQSLDQGLQFLIQYYNGEERAKGNILERFSAQQFPDLHSELNLSSLELGDSALYFCASSFGLAADTQYFGPGTRLTVL.

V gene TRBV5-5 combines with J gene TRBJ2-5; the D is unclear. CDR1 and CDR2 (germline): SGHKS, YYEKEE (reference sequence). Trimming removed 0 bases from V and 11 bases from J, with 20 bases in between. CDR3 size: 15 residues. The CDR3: CASSLDDIGRNEQYF. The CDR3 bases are TGTGCCAGCAGCTTGGACGACATCGGGCGGAATGAGCAGTACTTC.

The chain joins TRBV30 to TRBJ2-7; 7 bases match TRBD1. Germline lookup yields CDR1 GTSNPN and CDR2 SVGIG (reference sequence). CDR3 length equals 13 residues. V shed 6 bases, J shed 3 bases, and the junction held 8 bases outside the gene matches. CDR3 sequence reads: CACRKGGHYEQYF. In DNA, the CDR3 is TGTGCCTGCAGAAAAGGGGGCCACTACGAGCAGTACTTC. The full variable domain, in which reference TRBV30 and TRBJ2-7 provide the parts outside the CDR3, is SQTIHQWPATLVQPVGSPLSLECTVEGTSNPNLYWYRQAAGRGLQLLFYSVGIGQISSEVPQNLSASRPQDRQFILSSKKLLLSDSGFYLCACRKGGHYEQYFGPGTRLTVT.

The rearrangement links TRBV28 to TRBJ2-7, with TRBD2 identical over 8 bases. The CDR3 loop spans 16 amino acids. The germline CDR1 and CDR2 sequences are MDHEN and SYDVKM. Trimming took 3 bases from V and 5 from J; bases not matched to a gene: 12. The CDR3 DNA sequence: TGTGCCAGCAGTTTTTTGGCGGGAGGAAATAACGACGAGCAGTACTTC. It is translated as CASSFLAGGNNDEQYF.

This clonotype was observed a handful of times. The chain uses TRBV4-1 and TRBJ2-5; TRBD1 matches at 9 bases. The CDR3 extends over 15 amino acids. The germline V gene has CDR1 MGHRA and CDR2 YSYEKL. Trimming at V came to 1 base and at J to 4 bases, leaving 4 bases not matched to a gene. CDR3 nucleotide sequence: TGCGCCAGCAGCCAAGGGGACAGGGCCTCAGAGACCCAGTACTTC. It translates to CASSQGDRASETQYF.

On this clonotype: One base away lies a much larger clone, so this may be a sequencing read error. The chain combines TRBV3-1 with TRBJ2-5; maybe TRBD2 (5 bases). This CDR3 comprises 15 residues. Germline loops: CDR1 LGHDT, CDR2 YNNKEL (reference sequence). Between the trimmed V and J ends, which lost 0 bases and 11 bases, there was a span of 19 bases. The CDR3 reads CASSQDLDRGNEQYF. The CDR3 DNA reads TGTGCCAGCAGCCAAGATCTGGATCGGGGTAATGAGCAGTACTTC.

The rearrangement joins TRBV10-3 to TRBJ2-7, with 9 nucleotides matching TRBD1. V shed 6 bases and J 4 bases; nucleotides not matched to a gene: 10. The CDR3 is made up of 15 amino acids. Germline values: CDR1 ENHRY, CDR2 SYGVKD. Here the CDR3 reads CAIRDQGQGGYEQYF. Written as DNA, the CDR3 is TGTGCCATCAGGGACCAGGGACAGGGTGGTTACGAGCAGTACTTC.

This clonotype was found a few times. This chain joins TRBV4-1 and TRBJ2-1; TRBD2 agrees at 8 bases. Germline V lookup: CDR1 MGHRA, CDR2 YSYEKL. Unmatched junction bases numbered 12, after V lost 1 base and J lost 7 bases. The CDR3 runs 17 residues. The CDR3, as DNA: TGCGCCAGCAGCCAAGCACAGAGCGGGAGTCTCTCTAATGAGCAGTTCTTC. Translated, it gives CASSQAQSGSLSNEQFF.

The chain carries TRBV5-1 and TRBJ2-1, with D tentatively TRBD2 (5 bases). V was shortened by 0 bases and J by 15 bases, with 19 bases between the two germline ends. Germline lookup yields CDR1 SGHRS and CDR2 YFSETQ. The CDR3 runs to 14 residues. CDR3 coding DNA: TGCGCCAGCAGCTTGGGAAGCGGCATTCGTCTCTTGTTCTTC. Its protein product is CASSLGSGIRLLFF.

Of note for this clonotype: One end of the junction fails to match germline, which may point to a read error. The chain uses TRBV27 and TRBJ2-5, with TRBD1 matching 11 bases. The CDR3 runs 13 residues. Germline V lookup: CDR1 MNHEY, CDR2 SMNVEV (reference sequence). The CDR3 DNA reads TGTGCCAGCAGTTGGGGACAGGGGGAGACCCATTACTTC. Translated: CASSWGQGETHYF.

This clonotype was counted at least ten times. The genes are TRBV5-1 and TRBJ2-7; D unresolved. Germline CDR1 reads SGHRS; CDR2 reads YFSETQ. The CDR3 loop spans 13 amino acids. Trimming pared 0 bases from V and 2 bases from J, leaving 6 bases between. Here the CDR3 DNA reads TGCGCCAGCAGCTTGGACGAAACCTACGAGCAGTACTTC. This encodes CASSLDETYEQYF.

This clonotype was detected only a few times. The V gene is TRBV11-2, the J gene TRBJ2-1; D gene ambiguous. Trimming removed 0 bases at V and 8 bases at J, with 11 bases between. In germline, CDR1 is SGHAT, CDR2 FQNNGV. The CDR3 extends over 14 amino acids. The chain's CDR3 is CASSLDSRIDEQFF. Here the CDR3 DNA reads TGTGCCAGCAGCTTAGACTCTAGAATCGATGAGCAGTTCTTC.

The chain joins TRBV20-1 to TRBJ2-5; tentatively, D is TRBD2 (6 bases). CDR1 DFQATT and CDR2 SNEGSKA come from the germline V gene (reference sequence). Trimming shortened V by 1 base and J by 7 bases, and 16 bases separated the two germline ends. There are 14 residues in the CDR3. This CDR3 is CSARVAVGIGTQYF. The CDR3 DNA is TGCAGTGCTAGAGTAGCGGTTGGTATCGGGACCCAGTACTTC.

DNA for the CDR3: TGTGCCAGCAGCCAGGAACCTAGCACAGATACGCAGTATTTT. Its protein is CASSQEPSTDTQYF. The chain couples TRBV7-2 to TRBJ2-3; D is unclear. This CDR3 is 14 amino acids long. Trimming left V 5 bases short and J 0 bases short, with 9 bases between. CDR1 is SGHTA and CDR2 is FQGNSA in the germline V gene.

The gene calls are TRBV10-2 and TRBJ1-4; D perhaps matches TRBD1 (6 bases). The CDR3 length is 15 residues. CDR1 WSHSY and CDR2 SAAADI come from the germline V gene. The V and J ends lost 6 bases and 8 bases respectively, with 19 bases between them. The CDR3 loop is CASRYGQNYKEKLFF. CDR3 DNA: TGCGCCAGCAGATACGGACAGAATTACAAAGAAAAACTGTTTTTT.

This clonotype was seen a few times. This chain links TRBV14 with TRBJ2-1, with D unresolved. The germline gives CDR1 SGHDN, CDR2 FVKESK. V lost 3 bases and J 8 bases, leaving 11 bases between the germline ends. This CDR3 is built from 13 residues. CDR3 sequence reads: CASSHFSGDEQFF. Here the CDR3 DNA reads TGTGCCAGCAGCCATTTTAGTGGGGATGAGCAGTTCTTC.

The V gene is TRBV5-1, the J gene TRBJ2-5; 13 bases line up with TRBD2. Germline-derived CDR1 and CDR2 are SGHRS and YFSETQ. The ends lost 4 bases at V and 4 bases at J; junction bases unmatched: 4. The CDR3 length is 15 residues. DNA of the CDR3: TGCGCCAGCAGCCGCGGACTAGCGGGAGCAGAGACCCAGTACTTC. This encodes CASSRGLAGAETQYF.